This TCR beta chain emerged from a study of T cell responses to AZD1222 COVID-19 vaccine. Study at large: The analysis combined second doses at about 4 or about 12 weeks. Study-level points and caveats: Along spike, vaccine-associated CD4 TCRs were found throughout, with dominance at 160-218 and 743-854. Scientists sampled the repertoires only once the peak T cell response had passed.

Germline assignment: CDR1 SGHDT and CDR2 YYEEEE. The CDR3 loop spans 16 amino acids. V gave up 0 bases and J gave up 4 bases, with 16 bases separating them. TCRdb's copy holds only in-frame clones and misses some; the assay was immunoSEQ multiplex PCR. This table holds 90,000 to 120,000 clones, about 90% found once. Remarks on this clone: Its antigen is not identified.

This specimen was peripheral blood, taken on day 0 of AZD1222 vaccination. The rearrangement joins TRBV5-6 to TRBJ1-2; D gene unclear. The clonotype originates from an adult in good health. The CDR3 protein is CASSLEGPGSFYGYTF. CDR3 nucleotide sequence: TGTGCCAGCAGCTTGGAAGGTCCTGGCAGTTTCTATGGCTACACCTTC.